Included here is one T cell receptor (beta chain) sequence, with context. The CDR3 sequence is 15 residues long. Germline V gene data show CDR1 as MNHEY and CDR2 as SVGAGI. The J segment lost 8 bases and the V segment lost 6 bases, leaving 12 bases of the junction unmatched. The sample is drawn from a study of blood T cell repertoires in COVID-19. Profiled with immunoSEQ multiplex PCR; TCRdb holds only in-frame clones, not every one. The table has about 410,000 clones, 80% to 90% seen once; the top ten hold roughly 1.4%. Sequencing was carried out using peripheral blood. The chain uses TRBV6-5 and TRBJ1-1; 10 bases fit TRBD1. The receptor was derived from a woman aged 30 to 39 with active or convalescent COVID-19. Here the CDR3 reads CASRGETGGTSEAFF. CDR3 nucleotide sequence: TGTGCCAGCAGGGGGGAGACAGGGGGCACTTCGGAAGCTTTCTTT.